The text below deals with one T cell receptor (beta chain). Trimming left V 8 bases short and J 7 bases short, with 17 bases between. Looked up from germline, CDR1 is LNHDA and CDR2 is SQIVND (reference sequence). The CDR3 is 14 amino acids. The entry originates in a study of cytomegalovirus exposure and HLA in healthy donors. Primers included in the PCR were 60 Vbeta and 13 Jbeta primers. The method was immunoSEQ multiplex PCR; TCRdb's version includes in-frame clones alone and lacks a portion of them. The table includes approximately 170,000 clones, about 62% detected once. The chain uses TRBV19 and TRBJ1-4, with D unresolved. Specimen: PBMCs. This receptor was obtained from a man aged 35 to 55 in good health and CMV-seronegative. The CDR3: CASLRVRGGEKLFF. The CDR3 DNA is TGTGCCAGTTTGCGGGTGCGCGGCGGTGAAAAACTGTTTTTT.